This T cell receptor beta chain was captured in a study of neoadjuvant nivolumab and ipilimumab in lung cancer. In the case of this clone: Its antigen is as yet unknown.

Generated by immunoSEQ multiplex PCR, the TCRdb table keeps only in-frame clones and is missing some. The sample has about 27,000 clones, roughly three quarters seen once. Regarding the study as a whole: Only two of four nivolumab-treated tumors gained richness and clonality by surgery.

The sequences come from tumor tissue, collected after neoadjuvant nivolumab, alone or with ipilimumab, at or shortly before surgery. The TCR sequence derives from an adult with non-small cell lung cancer.

The CDR3 loop reads CASSLTEETQYF. The CDR3 DNA sequence: TGCGCCAGCAGCTTGACGGAAGAGACCCAGTACTTC. The rearrangement joins TRBV5-1 to TRBJ2-5, with D hard to call. Germline V gene lookup returns CDR1 SGHRS and CDR2 YFSETQ. Trimming left V 1 base short and J 3 bases short, with 4 bases between. CDR3 length: 12 residues.